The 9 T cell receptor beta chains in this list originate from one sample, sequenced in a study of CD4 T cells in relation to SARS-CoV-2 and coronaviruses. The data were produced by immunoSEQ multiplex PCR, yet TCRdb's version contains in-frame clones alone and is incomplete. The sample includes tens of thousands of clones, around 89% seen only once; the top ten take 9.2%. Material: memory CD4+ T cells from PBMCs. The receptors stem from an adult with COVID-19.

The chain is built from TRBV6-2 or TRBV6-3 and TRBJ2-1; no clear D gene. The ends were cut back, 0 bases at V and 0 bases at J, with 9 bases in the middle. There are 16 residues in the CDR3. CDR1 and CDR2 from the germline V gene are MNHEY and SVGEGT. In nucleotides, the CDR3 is TGTGCCAGCAGTTACTCGCAGATAAGCTCCTACAATGAGCAGTTCTTC. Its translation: CASSYSQISSYNEQFF.

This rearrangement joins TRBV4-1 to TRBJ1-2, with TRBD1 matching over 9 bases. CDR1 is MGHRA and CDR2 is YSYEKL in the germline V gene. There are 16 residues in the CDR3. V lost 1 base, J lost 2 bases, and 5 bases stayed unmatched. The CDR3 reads CASSQGGQGRNYGYTF. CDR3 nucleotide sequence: TGCGCCAGCAGCCAAGGGGGACAGGGCAGAAACTATGGCTACACCTTC.

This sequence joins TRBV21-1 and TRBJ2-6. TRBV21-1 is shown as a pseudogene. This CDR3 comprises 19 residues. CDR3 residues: CASSNFPFGLSSGANVLTF. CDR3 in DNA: TGTGCCAGCAGCAATTTTCCTTTCGGCCTGAGCTCTGGGGCCAACGTCCTGACTTTC.

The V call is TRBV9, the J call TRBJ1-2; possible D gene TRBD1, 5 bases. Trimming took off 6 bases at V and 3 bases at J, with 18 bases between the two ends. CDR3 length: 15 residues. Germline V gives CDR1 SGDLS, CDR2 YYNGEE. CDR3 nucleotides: TGTGCCAGCACCTCCCCGGGGGTCGGAGACTATGGCTACACCTTC. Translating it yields CASTSPGVGDYGYTF.

DNA of the CDR3: TGTGCCAGCAGCCTCCCTACAGAAAATGAGCAGTTCTTC. It yields the protein CASSLPTENEQFF. V and J are TRBV9 and TRBJ2-1; D is unresolved. This CDR3 contains 13 residues. Looked up from germline, CDR1 is SGDLS and CDR2 is YYNGEE. V was cut by 4 bases and J by 7 bases, with 12 bases left in between.

CDR3 nucleotide sequence: TGTGCCAGCAGTTCAGGGACAGGGAGCGTTAACTATGGCTACACCTTC. Its translation: CASSSGTGSVNYGYTF. This chain joins TRBV28 and TRBJ1-2; TRBD1 matches at 9 bases. V shed 4 bases, J shed 1 base, and the junction held 7 bases outside the gene matches. This CDR3 is built from 16 residues. CDR1 is MDHEN and CDR2 is SYDVKM in the germline V gene.

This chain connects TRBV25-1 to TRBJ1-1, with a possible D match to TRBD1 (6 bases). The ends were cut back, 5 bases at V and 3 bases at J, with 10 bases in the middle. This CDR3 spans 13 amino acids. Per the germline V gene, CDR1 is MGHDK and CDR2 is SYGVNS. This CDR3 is CASSKTGYTEAFF. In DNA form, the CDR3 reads TGTGCCAGCAGTAAAACAGGGTACACTGAAGCTTTCTTT.

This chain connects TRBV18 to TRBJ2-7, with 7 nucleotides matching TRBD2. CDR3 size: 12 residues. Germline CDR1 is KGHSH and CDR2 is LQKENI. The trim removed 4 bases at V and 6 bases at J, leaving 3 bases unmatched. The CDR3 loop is CASSQGGSEQYF. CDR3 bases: TGTGCCAGCTCACAGGGAGGGTCCGAGCAGTACTTC.

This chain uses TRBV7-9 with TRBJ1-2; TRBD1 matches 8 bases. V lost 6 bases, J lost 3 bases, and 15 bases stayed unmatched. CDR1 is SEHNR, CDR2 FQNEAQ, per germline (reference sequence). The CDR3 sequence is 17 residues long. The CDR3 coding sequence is TGTGCCAGCAGTATCCCCGGTCAGGGGGCAAGCGACTATGGCTACACCTTC. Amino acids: CASSIPGQGASDYGYTF.